Following are 5 T cell receptor beta chains from one sample sequenced in a study of blood T cell repertoires in COVID-19. Some clones are missing from TCRdb's copy, which holds only in-frame ones; the method was immunoSEQ multiplex PCR. The data show about 160,000 clones, with approximately 79% seen just once and roughly 19% held by the top ten. Sequenced sample: peripheral blood. These receptors were taken from a woman of 80 years or more with acute or convalescent COVID-19.

The chain joins TRBV27 to TRBJ1-2; D is undetermined. Germline V lookup: CDR1 MNHEY, CDR2 SMNVEV (reference sequence). Deletions cut 5 bases from V and 8 bases from J, with 21 bases between. CDR3 length: 15 residues. This CDR3 reads CASSTRMFGDQGYTF. CDR3 DNA: TGTGCCAGCAGTACCCGTATGTTCGGGGATCAAGGCTACACCTTC.

The V and J genes are TRBV18 and TRBJ2-2, with D possibly being TRBD1 (5 bases). This CDR3 is 15 amino acids long. Trimming shortened V by 3 bases and J by 2 bases, and 10 bases separated the two germline ends. Germline V gene data show CDR1 as KGHSH and CDR2 as LQKENI. In DNA form, the CDR3 reads TGTGCCAGCTCACCTCGACAGACAAACACCGGGGAGCTGTTTTTT. The encoded protein is CASSPRQTNTGELFF.

The V call is TRBV28, the J call TRBJ2-7; 9 bases match TRBD1. The CDR3 has 14 amino acids. Trimming cost V 4 bases and J 6 bases; bases outside gene matches: 7. CDR1 MDHEN and CDR2 SYDVKM come from the germline V gene. The CDR3 region is CASSWTGEVSEQYF. CDR3 sequence (DNA): TGTGCCAGCAGTTGGACAGGGGAGGTGAGCGAGCAGTACTTC.

This clone was seen at least ten times. This chain joins TRBV5-4 and TRBJ2-1, with 9 bases identical to TRBD1. The germline V gene encodes CDR1 SGHNT and CDR2 YYREEE (reference sequence). This CDR3 contains 16 residues. The J segment lost 0 bases and the V segment lost 10 bases, leaving 11 bases of the junction unmatched. The CDR3 here is CAGNYRGQGSYNEQFF. DNA of the CDR3: TGTGCCGGCAATTACCGGGGACAGGGCTCCTACAATGAGCAGTTCTTC.

This chain connects TRBV30 to TRBJ1-1, with a tentative D call TRBD1 (5 bases). V was trimmed by 5 bases and J by 5 bases, leaving 12 bases between them. Germline V lookup: CDR1 GTSNPN, CDR2 SVGIG (reference sequence). CDR3 length: 12 residues. CDR3 DNA: TGTGCCTGGGGGACTCGTCGGACTGAAGCTTTCTTT. As protein: CAWGTRRTEAFF.